This T cell receptor (beta chain) came from a study of cytomegalovirus exposure and HLA in healthy donors listed by TCRdb under 2017. Notes on the research overall: An earlier analysis of roughly 500 of the donors reported more than 250 Gb of sequence data and more than 90 million unique TCR beta sequences from 150 million to 200 million T cells. An early release that covered several hundred HLA-typed donors contained about 290 gigabases of sequencing data and about 93 million unique TCR sequences. Of the roughly 400 genotyped donors, roughly 80% fell in the genetic ancestry cluster associated with self-reported Caucasian donors. The study aimed to test whether cataloging public T cell receptors could reveal signatures of past pathogen exposure. The study profiled the T cell repertoires of 550 to 700 subjects by immunosequencing and related them to cytomegalovirus serostatus. Besides the first cohort of 550 to 750 subjects, a separate validation cohort made up of roughly 120 different subjects was used. High-throughput TCR immunosequencing, statistical association of individual TCRs with disease status, and machine learning were combined to predict cytomegalovirus infection status. A later analysis re-examined previously published TCR beta repertoires from over 500 donors and added high-resolution HLA genotyping to investigate patterns of TCR occurrence. Rather than drawing on any new phenotypic data, the later analysis identified candidate immune exposures from TCR beta sequences and the way those sequences occurred across donors. To decide whether each TCR beta V gene segment behaved as functional or pseudogenic, an earlier analysis of fewer than 750 of the donors relied on high-throughput TCR beta sequencing. Donor age, sex, ethnicity and CMV serostatus were compiled alongside the repertoire data. In a later genetic analysis, genome-wide SNP genotypes for about 55% of the roughly 700 donors were used, and that subset was treated as a discovery cohort. All discovery cohort repertoires had been generated using a single sequencing platform. HLA typing covered class I and class II loci at four-digit resolution. Typing coverage differed by locus: A, B, C, DRB1 and DQB1 were typed in about 620-630 donors, DQA1 in about 500, DPA1 in over 600, and DPB1 in around 490. Because of strong linkage in the cohort, roughly five DR-DQ haplotypes were treated as single units for association and clustering. Among 350 to 400 genotyped donors of the cohort, an average of approximately 240,000 unique TCR beta nucleotide sequences were sequenced per donor, around 18% of them non-productive. Overall results and qualifications from the work: The 87-base-pair reads could not distinguish some IMGT-functional V segments, including TRBV6-2 and TRBV6-3, so those segments were excluded. Broadly in line with IMGT annotations, most TCR beta V segments showed up in productive rearrangements about 87% or about 30% of the time in an earlier analysis of roughly 590 of the donors. Because HLA typing was unavailable for some donors at each locus, only the typed subset was used in association tests. A later analysis found that TCR association rates varied across HLA loci, with DRB1 alleles showing the most associated TCRs and HLA-C alleles the fewest. A further reported finding was that TCR beta sequences accurately predicted the HLA-A and HLA-B alleles for most subjects in the first cohort. A cluster of highly shared sequence variants was judged likely to be a technical artifact of the sequencing pipeline. Most CMV-associated TCR beta chains appeared to be HLA-restricted in a later analysis, and the HLA associations seemed to be driven largely by CMV exposure. A later genetic analysis associated a missense DCLRE1C variant with V-gene and J-gene trimming of TCR beta chains, and an independent cohort replicated the association. A later genetic analysis reported fewer N-insertions in productive TCRs among donors in an Asian-associated ancestry cluster than the approximately 670-donor mean. According to the authors, the approach could potentially be generalized to other disease states and immunological phenotypes. In this cohort, only TCR beta chains were sequenced, and detectable features were limited by the absence of alpha or paired-chain data. Linkage disequilibrium might explain the correlated functional status among segregating V segments, but an unknown experimental factor could not be excluded. Sequencing depth was assumed to be roughly uniform across donors in the presence/absence analyses, though that assumption may not hold. The only immune exposure information available for the cohort was CMV serostatus. In a later analysis, HLA-associated TCR beta chains showed more clonal expansion and lower generation probabilities than non-associated chains that were equally common. In both the original and validation cohorts, the classifier was reported to diagnose cytomegalovirus status with high specificity and sensitivity. In vitro tests confirmed that three of the cytomegalovirus-associated TCR beta chains recognize cytomegalovirus antigens. The study listed 150 to 200 TCR beta chains as associated with cytomegalovirus. Because counts were too low, seventeen rarely observed V segments, including chromosome 9 orphons, were excluded from the earlier analysis of some 590 of the donors. A later analysis reported that several top co-occurrence clusters appeared linked to parvovirus B19, influenza, CMV and Epstein-Barr virus. Most TCR sequences were observed very rarely across donors, whereas some public TCRs were present in many individuals. When HLA alleles, especially DR and DQ, strongly co-occurred, TCR associations were difficult to assign to individual alleles. Specific HLA alleles were associated with 15,000 to 20,000 TCR beta sequences at a false discovery rate of 0.05 in a later analysis.

The library came from the immunoSEQ multiplex PCR assay. A mixture of 60 forward primers for TCR Vbeta segments and 13 reverse primers for TCR Jbeta segments was used in the multiplex PCR. The CDR3 region of rearranged TCR beta genes was amplified from genomic DNA by a multiplex PCR assay. Amplified TCR beta libraries were sequenced as 87-base-pair reads on the Illumina HiSeq System. In the original analysis: In a later analysis, roughly 80 million unique TCR beta chains were counted across the 500 to 850 repertoires, and approximately 11 million of these chains were shared by at least two donors. Raw reads were error-corrected and collapsed into unique sequences with a nearest-neighbor algorithm that merged closely related sequences to remove PCR and sequencing errors. To assign V, D and J gene segments, CDR3 sequences were aligned to IMGT reference sequences. Each retained sequence needed at least a six-nucleotide match to both a V gene segment and a J gene segment. Rearrangements were called productive when the CDR3 lacked stop codons and stayed in frame with V and J; all others were non-productive. CDR3 was defined by IMGT convention, running from the second conserved V-encoded cysteine to the conserved J-encoded phenylalanine. The earlier analysis of approximately 500 of the donors excluded sequences that lacked an unambiguous match to a single V gene segment. An earlier analysis of 550 to 650 of the donors classified V segments as functional when productive rearrangements were above 56.7% and as segregating when the standard deviation between donors was above 5%. A statistical classification framework was built for diagnosing cytomegalovirus status from the catalog of TCR beta chain sequences. V and J gene assignment, in a later analysis, came from comparing TCR nucleotide sequences with IMGT/GENE-DB human TR gene sequences. A later analysis assigned CDR3 sequences and most-parsimonious VDJ recombination scenarios with the TCRdist pipeline. In a later analysis, each TCR beta chain was defined by its CDR3 amino acid sequence together with its V-gene family, and reads without a unique V-gene family were excluded. A later analysis removed 600 or so highly shared, low-generation-probability nucleotide sequences to deal with suspected cross-contamination and a sequencing artifact. In a later analysis, a clonal expansion index for each public chain was calculated from normalized within-repertoire ranks of inferred template counts. In a later analysis, generation probabilities were computed using a VDJ recombination model fitted to out-of-frame rearrangements, and the results were checked against IGoR. Hypergeometric tests were used in a later analysis to score TCR-TCR, TCR-HLA and TCR-CMV co-occurrence, with a repertoire-size bias correction applied to the TCR pairs. In a later analysis, false discovery rates were estimated by permuting HLA or CMV assignments 20 times. A later analysis grouped co-occurring TCRs with DBSCAN, adding TCRdist sequence similarity when clustering within HLA-allele-positive subsets. Repertoires with fewer than 30,000 or more than 120,000 public chains were left out of co-occurrence clustering, as were about 5 repertoires with anomalous nucleotide sharing. Entries here come from immuneACCESS through TCRdb and include only in-frame sequences with V and J called. Some clones fail to appear in such tables; in the studies checked, an unresolved V gene covers under half of the shortfall, and the cause of the remainder is unknown. The DNA was the basis for D and trimming; V, J and clone size are from that table. Within this sample are around 180,000 clones, with around 84% of them counted one time only. Approximately 1.7% of the sample is taken by the ten largest.

The cohort was made up of under 800 healthy bone marrow donors. Cohort members were all nominally healthy when sampled, although unrecorded immune exposures were likely present. The donor was CMV seronegative and was included in the group of around 320 seronegative cohort members. A peripheral blood sample was provided by each donor, and peripheral blood mononuclear cells were used for TCR beta sequencing. Genomic DNA was extracted from the blood cell samples with the Qiagen DNeasy Blood Extraction Kit. Details on this clone: What antigen it recognizes has not been identified. No base quality information exists; no much larger clone differs at one position.

CDR1 and CDR2, per the germline V gene, are SGHRS and YFSETQ. V is cut back by 4 bases and J by 10 bases, with 5 bases in the junction unmatched. Counted from cysteine to phenylalanine, this CDR3 has 14 amino acids. The entry retains the CDR3 DNA only, 42 bases that are in frame from base 1. Sequenced material: PBMCs. The origin of this receptor is a woman under 30 in good health and CMV-seronegative. This receptor chain uses TRBV5-1 and TRBJ2-1; 13 junctional bases match TRBD2. The base sequence is TGCGCCAGCAGCCCCGGGACTAGCGGGATCGAGCAGTTCTTC. Its protein reads: CASSPGTSGIEQFF.